This section outlines one TCR beta chain sequence together with its context. The data derive from a study of radiotherapy plus CTLA-4 blockade in lung cancer. The CDR3 loop spans 14 amino acids. The V and J ends lost 3 bases and 0 bases respectively, with 7 bases between them. CDR1 PRHDT and CDR2 FYEKMQ come from the germline V gene (reference sequence). Assay used: immunoSEQ multiplex PCR; TCRdb lists only in-frame clones, some missing. The sample shows 75,000 to 95,000 clones, roughly 80% of them seen only once. Sequenced here: peripheral blood, sampled from a patient treated with radiotherapy plus ipilimumab. This sequence was found in a human donor with non-small cell lung cancer that progressed on radiotherapy plus ipilimumab. The gene calls are TRBV13 and TRBJ2-3, with D perhaps matching TRBD2 (6 bases). This CDR3 reads CASSFSGSTDTQYF. The CDR3 bases are TGTGCCAGCAGCTTTAGCGGTAGCACAGATACGCAGTATTTT.